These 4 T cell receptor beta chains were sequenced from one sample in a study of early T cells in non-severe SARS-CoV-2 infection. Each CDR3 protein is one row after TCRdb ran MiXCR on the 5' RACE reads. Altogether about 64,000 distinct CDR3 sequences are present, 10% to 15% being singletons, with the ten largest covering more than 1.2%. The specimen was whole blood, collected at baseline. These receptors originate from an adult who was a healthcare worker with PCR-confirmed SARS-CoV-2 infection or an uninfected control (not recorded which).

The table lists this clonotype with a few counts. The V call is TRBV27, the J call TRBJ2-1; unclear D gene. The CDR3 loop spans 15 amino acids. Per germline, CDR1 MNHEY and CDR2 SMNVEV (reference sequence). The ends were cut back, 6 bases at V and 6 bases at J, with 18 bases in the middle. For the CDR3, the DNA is TGTGCCAGCAGCCCCTGGATCTCAGCTTTCAATGAGCAGTTCTTC. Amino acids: CASSPWISAFNEQFF.

CDR3 DNA: TGTGCCAGCAGTTCCACAGGGTCGGAGACCCAGTACTTC. Amino acid sequence: CASSSTGSETQYF. The rearrangement links TRBV6-2 or TRBV6-3 to TRBJ2-5; D is possibly TRBD1 (6 bases). The CDR3 has 13 amino acids. CDR1 is MNHEY and CDR2 is SVGEGT in the germline V gene. With 4 bases removed from V and 5 bases from J, the gap between germline ends came to 11 bases.

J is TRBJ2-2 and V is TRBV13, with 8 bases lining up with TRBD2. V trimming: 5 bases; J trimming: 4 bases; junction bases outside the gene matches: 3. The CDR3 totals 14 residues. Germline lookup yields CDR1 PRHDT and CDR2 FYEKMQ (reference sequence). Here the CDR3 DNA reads TGTGCCAGCAGCATGACTAGCGCCACCGGGGAGCTGTTTTTT. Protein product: CASSMTSATGELFF.

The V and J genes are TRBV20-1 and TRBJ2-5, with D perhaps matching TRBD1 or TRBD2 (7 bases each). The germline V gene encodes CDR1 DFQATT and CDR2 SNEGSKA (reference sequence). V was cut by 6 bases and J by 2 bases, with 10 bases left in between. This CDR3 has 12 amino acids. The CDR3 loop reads CSARGGQETQYF. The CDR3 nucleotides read TGCAGTGCCAGGGGGGGACAAGAGACCCAGTACTTC.